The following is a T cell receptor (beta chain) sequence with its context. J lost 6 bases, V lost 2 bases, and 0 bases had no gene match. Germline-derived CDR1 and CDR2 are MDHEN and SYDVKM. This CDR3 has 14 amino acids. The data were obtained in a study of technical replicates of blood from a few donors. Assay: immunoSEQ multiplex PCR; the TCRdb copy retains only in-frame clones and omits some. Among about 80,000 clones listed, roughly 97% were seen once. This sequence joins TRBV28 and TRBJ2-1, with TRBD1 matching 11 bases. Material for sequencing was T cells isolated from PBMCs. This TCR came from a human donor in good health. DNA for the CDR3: TGTGCCAGCAGTTTAGGGACAGGGGGCAATGAGCAGTTCTTC. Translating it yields CASSLGTGGNEQFF.